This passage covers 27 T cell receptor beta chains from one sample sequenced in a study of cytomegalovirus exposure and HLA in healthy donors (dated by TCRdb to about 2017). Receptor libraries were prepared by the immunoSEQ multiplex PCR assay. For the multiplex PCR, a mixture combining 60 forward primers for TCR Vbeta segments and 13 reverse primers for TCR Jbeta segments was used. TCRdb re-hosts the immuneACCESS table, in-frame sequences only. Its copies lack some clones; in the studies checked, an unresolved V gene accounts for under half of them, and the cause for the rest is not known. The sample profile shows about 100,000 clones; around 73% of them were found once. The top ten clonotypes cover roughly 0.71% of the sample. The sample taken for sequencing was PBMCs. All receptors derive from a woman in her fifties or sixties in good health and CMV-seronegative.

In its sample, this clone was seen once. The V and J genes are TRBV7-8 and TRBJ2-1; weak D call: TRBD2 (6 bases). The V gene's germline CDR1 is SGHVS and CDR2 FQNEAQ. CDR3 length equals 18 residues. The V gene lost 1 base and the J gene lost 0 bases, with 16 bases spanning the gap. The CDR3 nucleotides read TGTGCCAGCAGCTTAGTGGGTAGCGGTAAGAGCTCCTACAATGAGCAGTTCTTC. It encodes CASSLVGSGKSSYNEQFF.

The CDR3 nucleotides are TGCGCCAGCAGCCCTGGGACAGGGAGACGGTTCTTC. It translates to CASSPGTGRRFF. The chain is built from TRBV5-1 and TRBJ2-1; 9 nucleotides agree with TRBD1. This CDR3 comprises 12 residues. Germline V gene sequence: CDR1 SGHRS, CDR2 YFSETQ. V trimming: 4 bases; J trimming: 15 bases; junction bases outside the gene matches: 8.

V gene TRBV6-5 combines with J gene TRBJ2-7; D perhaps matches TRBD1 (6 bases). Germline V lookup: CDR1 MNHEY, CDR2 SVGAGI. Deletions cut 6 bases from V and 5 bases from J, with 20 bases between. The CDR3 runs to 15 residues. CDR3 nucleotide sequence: TGTGCCAGCAGCCCAGCACGATCGGGACAACACGAGCAGTACTTC. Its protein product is CASSPARSGQHEQYF.

CDR3 amino acids: CAWSVTPGQETQYF. The CDR3, as DNA: TGTGCCTGGAGTGTAACCCCGGGGCAAGAGACCCAGTACTTC. The V gene is TRBV30, the J gene TRBJ2-5; a weak D match, TRBD2 (5 bases). V was pared by 0 bases and J by 2 bases, with 10 bases between. The germline gives CDR1 GTSNPN, CDR2 SVGIG (reference sequence). CDR3 length equals 14 residues.

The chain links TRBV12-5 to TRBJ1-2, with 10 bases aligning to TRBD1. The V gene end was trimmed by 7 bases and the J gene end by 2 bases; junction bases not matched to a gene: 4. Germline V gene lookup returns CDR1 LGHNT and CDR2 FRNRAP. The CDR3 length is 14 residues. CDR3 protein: CASATTGGNYGYTF. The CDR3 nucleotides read TGTGCTAGTGCCACGACAGGGGGCAACTATGGCTACACCTTC.

The CDR3 here is CASSLVQGARRNEQFF. The DNA for the CDR3 is TGTGCCAGCAGCTTAGTACAGGGGGCCCGTCGGAATGAGCAGTTCTTC. This chain links TRBV7-2 with TRBJ2-1; 9 positions agree with TRBD1. Germline loops: CDR1 SGHTA, CDR2 FQGNSA. The CDR3 consists of 16 residues. V was pared by 1 base and J by 7 bases, with 8 bases of the junction left unmatched.

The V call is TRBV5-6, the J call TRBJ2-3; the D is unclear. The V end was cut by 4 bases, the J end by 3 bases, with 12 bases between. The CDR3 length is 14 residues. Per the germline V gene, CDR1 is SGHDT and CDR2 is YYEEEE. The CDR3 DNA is TGTGCCAGCAGCCGTTCGGGTGGTACAGATACGCAGTATTTT. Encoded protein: CASSRSGGTDTQYF.

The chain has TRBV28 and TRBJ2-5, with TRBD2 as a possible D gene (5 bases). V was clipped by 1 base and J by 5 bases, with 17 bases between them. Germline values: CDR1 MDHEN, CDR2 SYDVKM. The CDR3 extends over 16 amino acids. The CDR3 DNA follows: TGTGCCAGCAGTTTATTAGGGCGGGCGCGCGGGGAGACCCAGTACTTC. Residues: CASSLLGRARGETQYF. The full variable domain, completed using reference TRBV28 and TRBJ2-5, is DVKVTQSSRYLVKRTGEKVFLECVQDMDHENMFWYRQDPGLGLRLIYFSYDVKMKEKGDIPEGYSVSREKKERFSLILESASTNQTSMYLCASSLLGRARGETQYFGPGTRLLVL.

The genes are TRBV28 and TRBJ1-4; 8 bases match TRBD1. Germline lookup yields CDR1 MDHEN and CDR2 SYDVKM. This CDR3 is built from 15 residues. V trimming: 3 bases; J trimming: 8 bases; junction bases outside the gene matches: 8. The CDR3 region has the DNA TGTGCCAGCAGTTTTTTGGGGACAGGTGGAGAAAAACTGTTTTTT. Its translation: CASSFLGTGGEKLFF.

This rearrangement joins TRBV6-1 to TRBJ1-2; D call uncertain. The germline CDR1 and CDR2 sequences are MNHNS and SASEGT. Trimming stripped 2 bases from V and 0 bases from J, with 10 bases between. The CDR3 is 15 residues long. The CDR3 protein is CASSEQEGANYGYTF. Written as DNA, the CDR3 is TGTGCCAGCAGTGAACAGGAAGGTGCTAACTATGGCTACACCTTC.

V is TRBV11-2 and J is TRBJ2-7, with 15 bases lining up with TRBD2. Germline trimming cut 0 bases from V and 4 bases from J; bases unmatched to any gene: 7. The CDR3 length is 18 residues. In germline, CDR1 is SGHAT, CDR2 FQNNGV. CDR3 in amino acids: CASSLDAGLAGGLYEQYF. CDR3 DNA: TGTGCCAGCAGCTTAGATGCCGGACTAGCGGGAGGGCTATACGAGCAGTACTTC.

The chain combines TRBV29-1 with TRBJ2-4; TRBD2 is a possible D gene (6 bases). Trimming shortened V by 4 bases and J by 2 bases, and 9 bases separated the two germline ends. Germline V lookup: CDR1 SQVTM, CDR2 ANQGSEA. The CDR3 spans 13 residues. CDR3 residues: CSVGDWPKNIQYF. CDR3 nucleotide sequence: TGCAGCGTTGGGGACTGGCCCAAAAACATTCAGTACTTC.

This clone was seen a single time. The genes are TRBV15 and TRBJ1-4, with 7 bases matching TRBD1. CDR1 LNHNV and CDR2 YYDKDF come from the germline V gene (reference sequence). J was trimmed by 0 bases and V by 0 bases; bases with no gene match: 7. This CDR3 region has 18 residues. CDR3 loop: CATSRDYRGLATNEKLFF. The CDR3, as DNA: TGTGCCACCAGCAGAGATTACAGGGGACTTGCAACTAATGAAAAACTGTTTTTT.

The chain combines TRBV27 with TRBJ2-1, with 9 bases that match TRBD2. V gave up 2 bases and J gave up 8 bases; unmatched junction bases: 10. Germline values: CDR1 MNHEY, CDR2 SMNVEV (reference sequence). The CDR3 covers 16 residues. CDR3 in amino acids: CASSLGAGGLLDEQFF. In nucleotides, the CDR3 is TGTGCCAGCAGTTTAGGCGCGGGAGGGCTTCTTGATGAGCAGTTCTTC.

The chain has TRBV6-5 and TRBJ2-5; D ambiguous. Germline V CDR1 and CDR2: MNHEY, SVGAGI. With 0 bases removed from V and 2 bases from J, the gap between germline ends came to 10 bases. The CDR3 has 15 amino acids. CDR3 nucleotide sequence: TGTGCCAGCAGTTACTCGGCAGGCATACAAGAGACCCAGTACTTC. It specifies CASSYSAGIQETQYF.

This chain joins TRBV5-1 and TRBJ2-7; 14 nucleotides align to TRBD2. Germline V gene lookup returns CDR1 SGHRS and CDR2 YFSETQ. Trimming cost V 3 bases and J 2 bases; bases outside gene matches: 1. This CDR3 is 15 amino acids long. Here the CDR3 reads CASSSGLAGAYEQYF. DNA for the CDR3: TGCGCCAGCAGCTCGGGACTAGCGGGGGCCTACGAGCAGTACTTC.

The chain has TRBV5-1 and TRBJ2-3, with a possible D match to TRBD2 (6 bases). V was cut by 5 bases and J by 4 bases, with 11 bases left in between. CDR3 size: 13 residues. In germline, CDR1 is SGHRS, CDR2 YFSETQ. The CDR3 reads CASREGRADTQYF. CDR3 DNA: TGCGCCAGCAGGGAGGGTCGGGCAGATACGCAGTATTTT.

Here the CDR3 DNA reads TGTGCCAGCAGACCCAGGGTTTCCTACAATGAGCAGTTCTTC. It is translated as CASRPRVSYNEQFF. The chain uses TRBV6-5 and TRBJ2-1, with D perhaps matching TRBD1 (5 bases). From germline, CDR1 is MNHEY and CDR2 SVGAGI. The CDR3 loop spans 14 amino acids. The V end was cut by 6 bases, the J end by 1 base, with 10 bases between.

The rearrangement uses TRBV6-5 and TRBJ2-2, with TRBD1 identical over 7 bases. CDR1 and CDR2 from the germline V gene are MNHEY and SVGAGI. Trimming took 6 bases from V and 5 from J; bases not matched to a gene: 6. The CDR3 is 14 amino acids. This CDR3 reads CASRRQGPTGELFF. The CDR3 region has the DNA TGTGCCAGCAGAAGACAGGGCCCTACCGGGGAGCTGTTTTTT.

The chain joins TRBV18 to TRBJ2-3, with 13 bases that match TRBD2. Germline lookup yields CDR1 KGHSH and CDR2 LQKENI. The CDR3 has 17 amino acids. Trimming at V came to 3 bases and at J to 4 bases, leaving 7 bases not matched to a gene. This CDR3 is CASSPPGLAGDADTQYF. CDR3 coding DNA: TGTGCCAGCTCACCTCCTGGACTAGCGGGAGATGCAGATACGCAGTATTTT. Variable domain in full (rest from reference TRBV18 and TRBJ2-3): NAGVMQNPRHLVRRRGQEARLRCSPMKGHSHVYWYRQLPEEGLKFMVYLQKENIIDESGMPKERFSAEFPKEGPSILRIQQVVRGDSAAYFCASSPPGLAGDADTQYFGPGTRLTVL.

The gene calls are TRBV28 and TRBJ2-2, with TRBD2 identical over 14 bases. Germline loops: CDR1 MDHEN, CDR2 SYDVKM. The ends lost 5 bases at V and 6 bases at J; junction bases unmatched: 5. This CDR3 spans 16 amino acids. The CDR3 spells CASSETSGRAAGELFF. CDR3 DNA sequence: TGTGCCAGCAGTGAGACTAGCGGGAGGGCCGCCGGGGAGCTGTTTTTT.

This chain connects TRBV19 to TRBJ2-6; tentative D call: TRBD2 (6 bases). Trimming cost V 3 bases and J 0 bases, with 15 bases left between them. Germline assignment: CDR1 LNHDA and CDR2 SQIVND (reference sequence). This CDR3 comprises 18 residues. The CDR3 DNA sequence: TGTGCCAGTAGTATTCTTCCCCTACTAGCCTCTGGGGCCAACGTCCTGACTTTC. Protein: CASSILPLLASGANVLTF.

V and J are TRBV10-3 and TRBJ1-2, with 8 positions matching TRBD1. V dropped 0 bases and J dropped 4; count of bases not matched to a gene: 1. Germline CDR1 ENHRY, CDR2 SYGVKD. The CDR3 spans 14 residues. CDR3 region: CAISESTGAYGYTF. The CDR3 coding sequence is TGTGCCATCAGTGAGTCGACAGGGGCCTATGGCTACACCTTC.

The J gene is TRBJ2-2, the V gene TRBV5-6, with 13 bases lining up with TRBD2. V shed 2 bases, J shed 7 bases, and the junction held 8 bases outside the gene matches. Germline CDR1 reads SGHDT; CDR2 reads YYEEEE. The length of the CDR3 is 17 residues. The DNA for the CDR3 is TGTGCCAGCAGCTTCCCAGGACTAGCGGGAGAGGTCGGGGAGCTGTTTTTT. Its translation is CASSFPGLAGEVGELFF.

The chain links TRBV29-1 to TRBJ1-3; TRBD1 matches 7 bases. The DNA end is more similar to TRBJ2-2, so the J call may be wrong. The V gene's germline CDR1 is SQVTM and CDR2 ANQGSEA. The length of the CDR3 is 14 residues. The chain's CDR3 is CSVRETGDTGELFF. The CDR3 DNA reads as TGCAGCGTTAGGGAAACAGGGGACACCGGGGAGCTGTTTTTT.

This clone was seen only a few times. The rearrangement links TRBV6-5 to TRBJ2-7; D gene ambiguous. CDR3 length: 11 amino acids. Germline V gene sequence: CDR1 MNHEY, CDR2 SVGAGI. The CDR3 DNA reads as TGTGTGGCGCAGGATTCCTACGAGCAGTACTTC. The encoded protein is CVAQDSYEQYF.

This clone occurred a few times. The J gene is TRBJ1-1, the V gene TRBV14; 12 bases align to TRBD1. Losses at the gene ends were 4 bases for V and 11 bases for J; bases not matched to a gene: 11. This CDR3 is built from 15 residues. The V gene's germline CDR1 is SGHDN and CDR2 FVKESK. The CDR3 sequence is CASSRHSGTGGHAFF. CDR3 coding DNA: TGTGCCAGCAGCCGCCACTCCGGGACAGGGGGCCATGCTTTCTTT.